Sequencing of this TCR beta chain was carried out in a study of blood T cell repertoires in COVID-19. For the study at large: The United States, Italy and Spain supplied acute and convalescent COVID-19 samples.

TCRdb's table, derived via immunoSEQ multiplex PCR, lists solely in-frame clones and lacks some. Of 140,000 to 150,000 clones in the sample, around nine tenths were seen once. This CDR3 spans 14 amino acids. CDR1 and CDR2 (germline): GTSNPN, SVGIG (reference sequence). V was clipped by 2 bases and J by 3 bases; unmatched bases: 3. This TCR derives from a human donor in a cohort sampled during active COVID-19. The chain is built from TRBV30 and TRBJ1-4; 7 bases align to TRBD1. Sequencing was performed on peripheral blood. DNA of the CDR3: TGTGCCTGGAGTAGGGGACAGTCTAATGAAAAACTGTTTTTT. Translated: CAWSRGQSNEKLFF.